The TCR beta chain described here comes from a study of T-cell memory formation after mild COVID-19. Regarding the study as a whole: Day 37-peaking second-wave clones had unconfirmed SARS-CoV-2 specificity. Clones contracting day 15 to 85 were balanced CD4/CD8; later expanders leaned CD4+.

5'RACE with constant-segment primers yielded barcoded, UMI-tagged TCR alpha and TCR beta cDNA libraries. Using its own MiXCR run on the 5' RACE reads, TCRdb lists one record per CDR3 protein. This table holds about 560,000 distinct CDR3 sequences, roughly a sixth found once. As for this clonotype: Its antigen remains unidentified.

The CDR3 extends over 13 amino acids. The V end was cut by 3 bases, the J end by 6 bases, with 9 bases between. The sample was PBMCs or a T cell subset sorted from them (not recorded which). V usage is TRBV12-3 or TRBV12-4 and J usage is TRBJ2-1, with D tentatively TRBD2 (5 bases). The receptor's source is an adult woman who had mild COVID-19 (a few samples of this study predate the infection). Cell type and time point are not known. The CDR3 is CASSFSAVNEQFF. DNA for the CDR3: TGTGCCAGCAGTTTCTCAGCGGTCAATGAGCAGTTCTTC.